The 21 T cell receptor beta chains listed next were all sequenced from one sample in a study of CD8+ T cells in alopecia areata. Reverse transcribed after extraction, RNA yielded cDNA as the sequencing template. TCRdb's table, derived via immunoSEQ multiplex PCR, lists solely in-frame clones and lacks some. The sample carries 180,000 or so clones, around 64% recorded once. The source material was CD8+ T cells sorted from blood, sampled at week 0. These receptors were obtained from a human donor with alopecia areata.

The chain uses TRBV29-1 and TRBJ1-2, with no clear D. The CDR3 contains 10 residues. CDR1 is SQVTM, CDR2 ANQGSEA, per germline. V was trimmed by 5 bases and J by 2 bases, leaving 3 bases between them. The CDR3 DNA is TGCAGCGTTAAAAACTATGGCTACACCTTC. As protein: CSVKNYGYTF.

The rearrangement joins TRBV27 to TRBJ1-2, with unresolved D. V was trimmed by 10 bases and J by 7 bases, leaving 13 bases between them. The CDR3 extends over 11 amino acids. CDR1 is MNHEY and CDR2 is SMNVEV in the germline V gene (reference sequence). The CDR3 nucleotides are TGTGCCACCACCCCTACTAGTGGCTACACCTTC. Its translation is CATTPTSGYTF.

This chain links TRBV7-9 with TRBJ1-6; unclear D gene. Germline CDR1 reads SEHNR; CDR2 reads FQNEAQ (reference sequence). This CDR3 comprises 14 residues. V lost 5 bases, J lost 6 bases, and 11 bases lay in between. In nucleotides, the CDR3 is TGTGCCAGCAGCCCCCGGAGGGCTAATTCACCCCTCCACTTT. Its protein is CASSPRRANSPLHF.

V is TRBV13 and J is TRBJ2-7, with a weak D call TRBD1 (6 bases). Germline V gene data show CDR1 as PRHDT and CDR2 as FYEKMQ (reference sequence). This CDR3 has 12 residues. V lost 5 bases, J lost 7 bases, and 12 bases lay in between. The CDR3 DNA is TGTGCCAGCAGCCCCAATAGGGGGGAGCAGTACTTC. It encodes CASSPNRGEQYF.

The chain has TRBV13 and TRBJ2-2; D possibly uses TRBD1 or TRBD2 (5 bases each). This CDR3 region has 13 residues. V was shortened by 7 bases and J by 5 bases, with 11 bases between the two germline ends. The germline CDR1 and CDR2 sequences are PRHDT and FYEKMQ (reference sequence). Written as DNA, the CDR3 is TGTGCCAGCACCATTTGGGGGACCGGGGAGCTGTTTTTT. Translating it yields CASTIWGTGELFF.

The CDR3 region is CASSYGKDSNQPQHF. The CDR3, as DNA: TGTGCCAGCAGTTACGGGAAGGATAGCAATCAGCCCCAGCATTTT. J is TRBJ1-5 and V is TRBV6-6; D is unclear. This CDR3 is built from 15 residues. The V and J ends lost 2 bases and 0 bases respectively, with 8 bases between them. Germline assignment: CDR1 MNHNY and CDR2 SVGAGI (reference sequence).

The chain joins TRBV14 to TRBJ1-1; TRBD1 is a possible D gene (5 bases). Trimming stripped 4 bases from V and 6 bases from J, with 18 bases between. CDR3 length: 15 amino acids. The germline V gene has CDR1 SGHDN and CDR2 FVKESK. CDR3 sequence (DNA): TGTGCCAGCAGCCTTATTGGGGGGTTCTACGCTGAAGCTTTCTTT. It is translated as CASSLIGGFYAEAFF.

The chain uses TRBV12-5 and TRBJ1-5; D unclear. The V end was cut by 1 base, the J end by 3 bases, with 7 bases between. This CDR3 region has 14 residues. Germline V gives CDR1 LGHNT, CDR2 FRNRAP. CDR3 amino acids: CASGLGIPNQPQHF. The CDR3 DNA reads TGTGCTAGTGGTTTGGGGATACCCAATCAGCCCCAGCATTTT.

The chain joins TRBV10-2 to TRBJ2-2; D remains ambiguous. The V gene's germline CDR1 is WSHSY and CDR2 SAAADI. The germline V and J ends were trimmed by 4 bases and 1 base, with 1 base remaining between them. This CDR3 is 12 amino acids long. The CDR3 is CASSGNTGELFF. The CDR3, as DNA: TGCGCCAGCAGTGGGAACACCGGGGAGCTGTTTTTT.

For this clone: This sample includes further DNA sequences coding for the same CDR3. The V gene is TRBV7-2, the J gene TRBJ1-1, with 8 bases that match TRBD1. The ends lost 5 bases at V and 8 bases at J; junction bases unmatched: 4. The germline V gene has CDR1 SGHTA and CDR2 FQGNSA. CDR3 size: 12 residues. Written as DNA, the CDR3 is TGTGCCAGCAGCCCCTGGACAGGGGAAGCTTTCTTT. The encoded protein is CASSPWTGEAFF.

This clone was detected ten times or more. The chain combines TRBV7-9 with TRBJ1-2; D is ambiguous. The CDR3 is 12 amino acids. Trimming stripped 5 bases from V and 6 bases from J, with 10 bases between. CDR1 is SEHNR, CDR2 FQNEAQ, per germline (reference sequence). In DNA form, the CDR3 reads TGTGCCAGCAGCGAGGACCCGGATGGCTACACCTTC. It translates to CASSEDPDGYTF.

This clone turned up a few times. The V gene is TRBV29-1, the J gene TRBJ2-7; D is unresolved. This CDR3 contains 14 residues. In germline, CDR1 is SQVTM, CDR2 ANQGSEA. The V end lost 4 bases, the J end lost 2 bases, and 15 bases lay between the germline ends. The CDR3 is CSVVSGQETYEQYF. CDR3 nucleotide sequence: TGCAGCGTTGTATCTGGGCAGGAGACCTACGAGCAGTACTTC.

This sequence joins TRBV2 and TRBJ2-7; 12 bases map to TRBD2. CDR1 and CDR2 (germline): SNHLY, FYNNEI. After removal of 5 bases from V and 6 bases from J, the junction contained 5 bases not matched to a gene. This CDR3 comprises 14 residues. The CDR3 coding sequence is TGTGCCAGCAGTTCTAGCGGGGGGGCCCTCGAGCAGTACTTC. This encodes CASSSSGGALEQYF.

This chain joins TRBV7-8 and TRBJ1-5; 7 positions match TRBD1. CDR3 length: 16 residues. Germline assignment: CDR1 SGHVS and CDR2 FQNEAQ. Losses at the gene ends were 5 bases for V and 0 bases for J; bases not matched to a gene: 7. The CDR3 coding sequence is TGTGCCAGCAGCCAAAGACAGGGAAATAGCAATCAGCCCCAGCATTTT. This translates into CASSQRQGNSNQPQHF. The whole variable domain, filled in from reference TRBV7-8 and TRBJ1-5, reads GAGVSQSPRYKVAKRGQDVALRCDPISGHVSLFWYQQALGQGPEFLTYFQNEAQLDKSGLPSDRFFAERPEGSVSTLKIQRTQQEDSAVYLCASSQRQGNSNQPQHFGDGTRLSIL.

Concerning this clone itself: The same CDR3 also results from other DNA sequences found in this sample. The chain couples TRBV27 to TRBJ1-5, with D possibly matching TRBD1 (5 bases). The germline gives CDR1 MNHEY, CDR2 SMNVEV (reference sequence). The germline V and J ends were trimmed by 0 bases and 3 bases, with 6 bases remaining between them. This CDR3 is 14 amino acids long. CDR3: CASSLSGVNQPQHF. CDR3 DNA: TGTGCCAGCAGTTTATCAGGGGTCAATCAGCCCCAGCATTTT.

J is TRBJ1-1 and V is TRBV7-6, with 7 bases matching TRBD1. The CDR3 contains 14 residues. Looked up from germline, CDR1 is SGHVS and CDR2 is FNYEAQ. The V gene end was trimmed by 1 base and the J gene end by 1 base; junction bases not matched to a gene: 0. DNA of the CDR3: TGTGCCAGCAGCTTAGGGACAGGGAACACTGAAGCTTTCTTT. It translates to CASSLGTGNTEAFF.

V and J are TRBV29-1 and TRBJ1-3; maybe TRBD1 (5 bases). V was clipped by 6 bases and J by 0 bases, with 12 bases between them. CDR3 length equals 14 residues. Germline V gene sequence: CDR1 SQVTM, CDR2 ANQGSEA. The CDR3 coding sequence is TGCAGCGTAACAGGTTCTAGCTCTGGAAACACCATATATTTT. Protein sequence: CSVTGSSSGNTIYF.

This chain uses TRBV2 with TRBJ1-2; perhaps TRBD1 as D (6 bases). The ends were cut back, 0 bases at V and 3 bases at J, with 17 bases in the middle. This CDR3 comprises 17 residues. CDR1 and CDR2 (germline): SNHLY, FYNNEI. DNA for the CDR3: TGTGCCAGCAGTGAAGCATTAGGGGCAGGGGACGACTATGGCTACACCTTC. Amino acid sequence: CASSEALGAGDDYGYTF. Full variable domain (missing parts from reference TRBV2 and TRBJ1-2): EPEVTQTPSHQVTQMGQEVILRCVPISNHLYFYWYRQILGQKVEFLVSFYNNEISEKSEIFDDQFSVERPDGSNFTLKIRSTKLEDSAMYFCASSEALGAGDDYGYTFGSGTRLTVV.

This chain connects TRBV5-6 to TRBJ2-5; D is unclear. This CDR3 spans 13 amino acids. Germline V gene lookup returns CDR1 SGHDT and CDR2 YYEEEE. The ends were cut back, 4 bases at V and 5 bases at J, with 12 bases in the middle. CDR3 nucleotide sequence: TGTGCCAGCAGCACTCGGGTATGGGAGACCCAGTACTTC. This sequence encodes CASSTRVWETQYF.

This clone has a handful of counts. The rearrangement uses TRBV19 and TRBJ1-5, with no clear D. V lost 3 bases, J lost 7 bases, and 13 bases lay in between. The CDR3 totals 14 residues. Germline-derived CDR1 and CDR2 are LNHDA and SQIVND (reference sequence). DNA of the CDR3: TGTGCCAGTAGTATCCGAGGCCTGGGGCAGCCCCAGCATTTT. Amino acid sequence: CASSIRGLGQPQHF.

The chain employs TRBV30 and TRBJ2-3; perhaps TRBD2 as D (7 bases). Trimming took 4 bases from V and 5 from J, leaving 25 bases between them. Per germline, CDR1 GTSNPN and CDR2 SVGIG (reference sequence). This CDR3 is 17 amino acids long. CDR3 DNA sequence: TGTGCCTGGATATCTGGCGGGGGCCCCCGTCCACGAGATACGCAGTATTTT. It translates to CAWISGGGPRPRDTQYF.